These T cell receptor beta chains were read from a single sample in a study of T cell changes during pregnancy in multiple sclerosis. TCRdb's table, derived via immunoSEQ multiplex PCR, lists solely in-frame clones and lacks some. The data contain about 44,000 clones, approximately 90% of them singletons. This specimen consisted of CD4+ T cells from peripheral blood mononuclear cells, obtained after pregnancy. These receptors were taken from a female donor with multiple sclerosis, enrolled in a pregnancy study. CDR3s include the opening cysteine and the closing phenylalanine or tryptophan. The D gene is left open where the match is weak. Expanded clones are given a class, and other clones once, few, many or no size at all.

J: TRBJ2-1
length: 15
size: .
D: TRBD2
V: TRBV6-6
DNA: TGTGCCAGCAGTCCCCGAGCGGGAGGATACAATGAGCAGTTCTTC
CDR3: CASSPRAGGYNEQFF

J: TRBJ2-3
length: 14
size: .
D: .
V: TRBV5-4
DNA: TGTGCCAGCAGGTCGGACACGGACACAGATACGCAGTATTTT
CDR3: CASRSDTDTDTQYF

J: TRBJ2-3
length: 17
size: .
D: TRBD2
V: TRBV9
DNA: TGTGCCAGCAGCGAGAGCGGGAGGGCCTCGGGCACAGATACGCAGTATTTT
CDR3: CASSESGRASGTDTQYF

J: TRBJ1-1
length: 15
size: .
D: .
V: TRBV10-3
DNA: TGTGCCATCAAGCCCGGGGGAGTCATGAACACTGAAGCTTTCTTT
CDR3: CAIKPGGVMNTEAFF

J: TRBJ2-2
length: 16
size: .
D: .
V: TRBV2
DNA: TGTGCCAGCAGTCAGACCGGGTCTCGAAACACCGGGGAGCTGTTTTTT
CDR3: CASSQTGSRNTGELFF

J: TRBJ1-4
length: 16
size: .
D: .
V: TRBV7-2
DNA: TGTGCCAGCAGCTTAGGGCACAGTGCAACTAATGAAAAACTGTTTTTT
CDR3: CASSLGHSATNEKLFF

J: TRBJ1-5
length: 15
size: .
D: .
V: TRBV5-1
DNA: TGCGCCAGCAGCTTAGGGACAAGTAGCAATCAGCCCCAGCATTTT
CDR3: CASSLGTSSNQPQHF

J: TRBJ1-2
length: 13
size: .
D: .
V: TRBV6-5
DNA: TGTGCCAGCAGTTACTCCGAGGTTGAGGGCTACACCTTC
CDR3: CASSYSEVEGYTF

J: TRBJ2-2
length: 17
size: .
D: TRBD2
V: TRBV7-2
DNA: TGTGCCAGCAGCCTAATCTCCGGGACTACATTCAACGGGGAGCTGTTTTTT
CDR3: CASSLISGTTFNGELFF

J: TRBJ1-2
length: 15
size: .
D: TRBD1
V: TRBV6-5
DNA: TGTGCCAGCAGGCACAACGGACAGGGGGCGGAGGGCTACACCTTC
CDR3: CASRHNGQGAEGYTF

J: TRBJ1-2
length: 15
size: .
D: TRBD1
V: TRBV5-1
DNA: TGCGCCAGCAGCTTAAGGGGGGACAGAGACTATGGCTACACCTTC
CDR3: CASSLRGDRDYGYTF

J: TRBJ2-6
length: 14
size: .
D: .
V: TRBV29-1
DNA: TGCAGCGTGCTAGGGGGCTCTGGGGCCAACGTCCTGACTTTC
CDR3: CSVLGGSGANVLTF

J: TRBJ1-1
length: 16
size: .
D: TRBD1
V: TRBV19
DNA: TGTGCCAGTAGTACCCTCGGACAGGAGAGGAACACTGAAGCTTTCTTT
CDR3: CASSTLGQERNTEAFF

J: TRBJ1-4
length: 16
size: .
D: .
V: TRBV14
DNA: TGTGCCAGCAGCCATCCCCACGGGCTCCCGGGAGGAAAACTGTTTTTT
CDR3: CASSHPHGLPGGKLFF

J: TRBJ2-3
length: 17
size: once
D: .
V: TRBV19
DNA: TGTGCCAGTAGTACCCTTGAATTCGGGAGCTCTTCAGATACGCAGTATTTT
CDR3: CASSTLEFGSSSDTQYF

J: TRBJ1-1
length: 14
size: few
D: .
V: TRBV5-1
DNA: TGCGCCAGCAGCCTACCCGACATGAACACTGAAGCTTTCTTT
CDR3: CASSLPDMNTEAFF

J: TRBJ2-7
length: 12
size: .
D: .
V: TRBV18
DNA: TGTGCCAGCTCACCACAGAGCTACGAGCAGTACTTC
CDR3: CASSPQSYEQYF